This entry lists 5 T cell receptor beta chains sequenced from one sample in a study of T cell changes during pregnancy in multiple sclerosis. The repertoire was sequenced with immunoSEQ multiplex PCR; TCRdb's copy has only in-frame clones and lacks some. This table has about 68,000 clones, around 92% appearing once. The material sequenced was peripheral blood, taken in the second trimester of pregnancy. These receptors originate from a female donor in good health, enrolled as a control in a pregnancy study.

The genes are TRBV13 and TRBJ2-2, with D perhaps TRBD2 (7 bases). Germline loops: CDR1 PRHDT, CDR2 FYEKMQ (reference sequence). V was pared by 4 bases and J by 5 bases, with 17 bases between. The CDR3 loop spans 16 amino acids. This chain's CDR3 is CASSSNRGARTGELFF. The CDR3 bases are TGTGCCAGCAGCTCCAATCGGGGGGCTCGGACCGGGGAGCTGTTTTTT.

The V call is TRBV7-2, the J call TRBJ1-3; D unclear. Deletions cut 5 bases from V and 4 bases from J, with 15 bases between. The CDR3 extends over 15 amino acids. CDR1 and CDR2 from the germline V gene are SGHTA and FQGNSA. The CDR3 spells CASSARINPGNTIYF. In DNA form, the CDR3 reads TGTGCCAGCAGCGCCAGGATTAACCCGGGAAACACCATATATTTT.

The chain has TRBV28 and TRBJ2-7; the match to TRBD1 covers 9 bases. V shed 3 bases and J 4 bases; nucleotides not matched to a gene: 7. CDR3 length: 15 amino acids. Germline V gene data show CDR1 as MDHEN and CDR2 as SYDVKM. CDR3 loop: CASSFNRDRDYEQYF. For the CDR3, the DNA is TGTGCCAGCAGTTTTAACCGGGACAGGGATTACGAGCAGTACTTC.

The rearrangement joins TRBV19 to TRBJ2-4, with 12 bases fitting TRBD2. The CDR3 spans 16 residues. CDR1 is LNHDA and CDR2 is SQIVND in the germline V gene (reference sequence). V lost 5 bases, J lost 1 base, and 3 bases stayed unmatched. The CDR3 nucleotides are TGTGCCAGTAGTTCCGGACTAGCGGGGGCCAAAAACATTCAGTACTTC. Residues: CASSSGLAGAKNIQYF.

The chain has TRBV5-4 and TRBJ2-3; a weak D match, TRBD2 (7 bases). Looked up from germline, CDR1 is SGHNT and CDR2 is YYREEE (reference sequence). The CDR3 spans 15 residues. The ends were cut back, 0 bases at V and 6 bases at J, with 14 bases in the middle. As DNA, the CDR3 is TGTGCCAGCAGCTTGGATGGCGGGGGCAGGGATACGCAGTATTTT. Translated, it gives CASSLDGGGRDTQYF.